The sequence of this T cell receptor (beta chain) was determined in a study of CD8+ T cells in alopecia areata. Indicated treatment: oral pan-JAK inhibitor, 5-10 mg twice daily. cDNA serving as the sequencing template came from extracted, reverse transcribed RNA. Assay used: immunoSEQ multiplex PCR; TCRdb lists only in-frame clones, some missing. The sample holds some 110,000 clones; around three fifths are singletons and the top ten take more than 9%. Trimming shortened V by 6 bases and J by 0 bases, and 9 bases separated the two germline ends. CDR1 and CDR2 (germline): LNHDA, SQIVND (reference sequence). The CDR3 is 14 amino acids.

The genes are TRBV19 and TRBJ1-5; D remains ambiguous. This clonotype was obtained from a human donor with alopecia areata. Sequencing was performed on CD8+ T cells sorted from blood, taken at week 24, from a patient treated with tofacitinib. The CDR3 sequence is CASRLRDSNQPQHF. CDR3 bases: TGTGCCAGTAGGCTGAGGGATAGCAATCAGCCCCAGCATTTT.